The rows below give T cell receptor beta chains drawn from one sample of a study of T cells in Graves' hyperthyroidism and ophthalmopathy. TCRdb passed the multiplex PCR reads through MiXCR, listing each CDR3 protein once. Of 550,000 to 800,000 distinct CDR3 sequences detected, around 15% appear once; the ten largest clones hold around 15%. The material sequenced was blood. The receptor set was obtained from a man in his fifties with Graves' hyperthyroidism. The CDR3 runs from the conserved cysteine through the conserved F or W. Each record gives: clone size, V gene, J gene, CDR3 protein. For some rows the clone size is stated as once, few or many, or as a class when expanded; others skip it.

size: NA; V: TRBV7-8; J: TRBJ1-5; CDR3: CASSAQPAQPQHF
size: few; V: TRBV19; J: TRBJ1-5; CDR3: CASSRVQGAMIQPQHF
size: many; V: TRBV2; J: TRBJ2-3; CDR3: CASSEDSGDTQYF
size: many; V: TRBV24-1; J: TRBJ2-5; CDR3: CATSDPVGTAEPETQYF
size: many; V: TRBV7-9; J: TRBJ2-7; CDR3: CASSTPYVLGLDEQYF
size: few; V: TRBV6-4; J: TRBJ1-1; CDR3: CASSEGSEAFF
size: NA; V: TRBV25-1; J: TRBJ2-2; CDR3: CASYGQGVTGELFF
size: many; V: TRBV28; J: TRBJ2-5; CDR3: CASSSSTGSRETQYF
size: NA; V: TRBV27; J: TRBJ2-7; CDR3: CASGLAVTYEQYF
size: many; V: TRBV11-2; J: TRBJ1-1; CDR3: CASSSPERLPEAFF
size: many; V: TRBV2; J: TRBJ2-7; CDR3: CASSPASFGTYEQYF
size: few; V: TRBV5-1; J: TRBJ2-1; CDR3: CASSSRREGLRGNEQFF
size: NA; V: TRBV7-9; J: TRBJ2-7; CDR3: CASSLWAGVDEQYF
size: NA; V: TRBV25-1; J: TRBJ2-5; CDR3: CASSGGGFGTQYF
size: few; V: TRBV20-1; J: TRBJ1-1; CDR3: CSARGRMNTEAFF
size: many; V: TRBV20-1; J: TRBJ2-7; CDR3: CSARVGGYEQYF
size: many; V: TRBV9; J: TRBJ2-7; CDR3: CASSLRDWNYEQYF
size: many; V: TRBV12-3/TRBV12-4; J: TRBJ2-1; CDR3: CASSFDLGYNEQFF
size: few; V: TRBV15; J: TRBJ2-3; CDR3: CATSKAGTGARQDTQYF
size: few; V: TRBV7-2; J: TRBJ2-3; CDR3: CASSPPRGQATDTQYF
size: NA; V: TRBV6-1; J: TRBJ2-7; CDR3: CASSEALRNSGSVAEQYF
size: few; V: TRBV16; J: TRBJ1-5; CDR3: CASSQSTGGVGQPQHF
size: few; V: TRBV18; J: TRBJ2-1; CDR3: CASSAVGRYNEQFF
size: many; V: TRBV12-3/TRBV12-4; J: TRBJ2-1; CDR3: CASSGVEYNEQFF
size: many; V: TRBV12-3/TRBV12-4; J: TRBJ1-5; CDR3: CASRSVGNSNQPQHF
size: NA; V: TRBV2; J: TRBJ1-5; CDR3: CASSISGDRNQPQHF
size: many; V: TRBV29-1; J: TRBJ2-3; CDR3: CSVWGTSRTDTQYF
size: many; V: TRBV28; J: TRBJ1-1; CDR3: CASTLGQQNTEAFF
size: many; V: TRBV30; J: TRBJ2-2; CDR3: CAWSATSGNTGELFF
size: NA; V: TRBV7-9; J: TRBJ2-1; CDR3: CASSPATGGSYNEQFF
size: NA; V: TRBV6-1; J: TRBJ2-7; CDR3: CASSEEPVSSYEQYF
size: many; V: TRBV28; J: TRBJ2-7; CDR3: CASRLRDRGYEQYF
size: NA; V: TRBV28; J: TRBJ2-7; CDR3: CASSPHLGSGRIYGQYF
size: few; V: TRBV14; J: TRBJ2-1; CDR3: CASSLPVGGMVYNEQFF
size: NA; V: TRBV20-1; J: TRBJ1-2; CDR3: CSANEGANYGYTF
size: many; V: TRBV19; J: TRBJ2-6; CDR3: CASSIGQAGANVLTF